Below, one T cell receptor (beta chain) is given with its context. This specimen belongs to a study of shared clonotypes between healthy human individuals. Generated by immunoSEQ multiplex PCR, the TCRdb table keeps only in-frame clones and is missing some. The profile shows around 2.5 million clones, 93% of them singletons. This TCR derives from a young man in good health. Some clones in this sample may be carry-over from other donors' samples. Sample: naive CD4+ T cells from PBMCs. Subset of the sample: CD45RA+ positively selected.

CDR3 sequence: CALQRDNQPQHF. The CDR3 DNA follows: TGTGCACTTCAACGGGACAATCAGCCCCAGCATTTT. The rearrangement links TRBV7-8 to TRBJ1-5; D uncertain. The CDR3 loop spans 12 amino acids. Germline V gene lookup returns CDR1 SGHVS and CDR2 FQNEAQ.